This TCR beta chain was identified in a study of blood T cell repertoires in COVID-19. Study-level background: There were acute and convalescent COVID-19 samples, and they came from the United States, Italy and Spain. PBMCs, B-cell-depleted T cells, or T cells provided the cDNA or gDNA that made up the material.

The CDR3 runs 14 residues. The V end was cut by 0 bases, the J end by 2 bases, with 7 bases between. Germline CDR1 and CDR2: MNHEY and SVGEGT. Source study methods: From reference gene primer amplification, estimates of nucleated cell counts were derived. Clones were sequenced by immunoSEQ multiplex PCR, and TCRdb holds only the in-frame ones, with some missing. That table is the source of V, J and clone size, and D and trimming were worked out from the DNA. The data hold about 59,000 clones, with roughly 88% observed a single time. The TCR sequence derives from a woman over 75 with active COVID-19. Sequencing was performed on peripheral blood. The V gene is TRBV6-2 or TRBV6-3, the J gene TRBJ2-5; no reliable D call. CDR3 sequence (DNA): TGTGCCAGCAGTTACTCAGATAGACAAGAGACCCAGTACTTC. Translating it yields CASSYSDRQETQYF.